This T cell receptor beta chain was captured by sequencing in a study of T cell repertoires in cytomegalovirus infection. The CDR3 spans 18 residues. V was trimmed by 8 bases and J by 2 bases, leaving 27 bases between them. Looked up from germline, CDR1 is SGHTA and CDR2 is FQGNSA. This clonotype was recorded many times. Using its own MiXCR run on the reads, TCRdb lists one record per CDR3 protein. Of almost 500,000 distinct CDR3 sequences detected, around 11% appear once; the ten largest clones hold roughly 10%. The source of this sequence is a human donor in good health (CMV status not recorded). Some clones in this sample may be carry-over from other donors' samples. J is TRBJ2-5 and V is TRBV7-2; D assignment may be TRBD1 or TRBD2 (5 bases each). The source material was PBMCs. This CDR3 reads CASSKMVGAGSFQETQYF. The CDR3, as DNA: TGTGCCAGCTCGAAGATGGTGGGAGCAGGGTCGTTTCAAGAGACCCAGTACTTC.